One and the same sample provided the 9 T cell receptor beta chains below, sequenced in a study of cytomegalovirus exposure and HLA in healthy donors. The PCR ran on 60 Vbeta and 13 Jbeta primers. TCRdb's table, derived via immunoSEQ multiplex PCR, lists solely in-frame clones and lacks some. The sample has roughly 73,000 clones; the top ten hold around 7.5%. Source material: PBMCs. These TCRs come from a female donor in good health and CMV-seropositive.

The chain carries TRBV6-5 and TRBJ2-1; 9 bases match TRBD2. This CDR3 region has 15 residues. The trim removed 5 bases at V and 3 bases at J, leaving 5 bases unmatched. Per the germline V gene, CDR1 is MNHEY and CDR2 is SVGAGI. The CDR3 coding sequence is TGTGCCAGCAGTCTAGGACTAGCGATCTACAATGAGCAGTTCTTC. It encodes CASSLGLAIYNEQFF.

The chain has TRBV19 and TRBJ2-5; TRBD1 matches at 9 bases. The CDR3 covers 15 residues. Unmatched junction bases numbered 8, after V lost 3 bases and J lost 6 bases. Looked up from germline, CDR1 is LNHDA and CDR2 is SQIVND (reference sequence). The CDR3 nucleotides are TGTGCCAGTAGTATTCCCGGGACAGGGACTAAGACCCAGTACTTC. Protein sequence: CASSIPGTGTKTQYF.

The chain has TRBV2 and TRBJ1-2; D is possibly TRBD1 (5 bases). The CDR3 totals 16 residues. Looked up from germline, CDR1 is SNHLY and CDR2 is FYNNEI. V shed 7 bases and J shed 2 bases, with 20 bases lying between them. CDR3 bases: TGTGCCAGCACATCTTATGGTTTTTCAGGGAACTATGGCTACACCTTC. This translates into CASTSYGFSGNYGYTF.

This chain links TRBV19 with TRBJ2-1, with TRBD1 as a possible D gene (8 bases). Germline V CDR1 and CDR2: LNHDA, SQIVND (reference sequence). The CDR3 covers 13 residues. V was pared by 5 bases and J by 8 bases, with 13 bases between. DNA for the CDR3: TGTGCCAGTAGTTCACAGGGGGGGCATGAGCAGTTCTTC. Translation gives CASSSQGGHEQFF.

The chain employs TRBV19 and TRBJ2-3; D possibly corresponds to TRBD1 (5 bases). This CDR3 has 14 amino acids. V gave up 5 bases and J gave up 0 bases, with 9 bases separating them. Germline CDR1 reads LNHDA; CDR2 reads SQIVND (reference sequence). The DNA of the CDR3 is TGTGCCAGTAGTGCAGGGATTAGCACAGATACGCAGTATTTT. Its translation is CASSAGISTDTQYF.

This chain uses TRBV5-1 with TRBJ1-1, with D maybe TRBD1 (5 bases). Germline values: CDR1 SGHRS, CDR2 YFSETQ. Trimming left V 0 bases short and J 1 base short, with 13 bases between. The CDR3 contains 16 residues. The CDR3 here is CASSLANRQGNTEAFF. The CDR3 DNA sequence: TGCGCCAGCAGCTTGGCCAACAGGCAGGGGAACACTGAAGCTTTCTTT.

This chain joins TRBV18 and TRBJ2-1; a weak D match, TRBD1 (5 bases). Germline values: CDR1 KGHSH, CDR2 LQKENI. This CDR3 region has 15 residues. The germline V and J ends were trimmed by 3 bases and 2 bases, with 11 bases remaining between them. As DNA, the CDR3 is TGTGCCAGCTCACCGGGCAGGGTGACCTACAATGAGCAGTTCTTC. Translation: CASSPGRVTYNEQFF.

J is TRBJ1-2 and V is TRBV6-5, with 7 bases matching TRBD1. V lost 0 bases and J lost 6; bases outside the gene matches: 7. From germline, CDR1 is MNHEY and CDR2 SVGAGI. There are 15 residues in the CDR3. CDR3 in DNA: TGTGCCAGCAGTTACTCCGGAGGGGGCGCCGATGGCTACACCTTC. Protein sequence: CASSYSGGGADGYTF.

V is TRBV6-1 and J is TRBJ2-7; TRBD1 matches 7 bases. The CDR3 consists of 14 residues. Unmatched junction bases numbered 8, after V lost 6 bases and J lost 3 bases. Per germline, CDR1 MNHNS and CDR2 SASEGT. CDR3 in DNA: TGTGCCAGCAGCACAGGGGACAGAAGCTACGAGCAGTACTTC. This translates into CASSTGDRSYEQYF.